The sequence of this T cell receptor beta chain was determined in a study of T cell responses to AZD1222 COVID-19 vaccine. This CDR3 is built from 15 residues. The V and J ends lost 5 bases and 5 bases respectively, with 18 bases between them. The germline CDR1 and CDR2 sequences are MGHRA and YSYEKL. The protocol was immunoSEQ multiplex PCR, while the TCRdb copy is restricted to in-frame clones and leaves out a portion. The sample holds 130,000 or so clones, approximately 90% seen once. The gene calls are TRBV4-1 and TRBJ1-2; D unclear. The input for sequencing was peripheral blood, taken on day 0 of AZD1222 vaccination. This receptor was obtained from an adult in good health. The CDR3 DNA sequence: TGCGCCAGCAGCTCCCCCGGACCAACGGGGTATGGCTACACCTTC. Translating it yields CASSSPGPTGYGYTF.